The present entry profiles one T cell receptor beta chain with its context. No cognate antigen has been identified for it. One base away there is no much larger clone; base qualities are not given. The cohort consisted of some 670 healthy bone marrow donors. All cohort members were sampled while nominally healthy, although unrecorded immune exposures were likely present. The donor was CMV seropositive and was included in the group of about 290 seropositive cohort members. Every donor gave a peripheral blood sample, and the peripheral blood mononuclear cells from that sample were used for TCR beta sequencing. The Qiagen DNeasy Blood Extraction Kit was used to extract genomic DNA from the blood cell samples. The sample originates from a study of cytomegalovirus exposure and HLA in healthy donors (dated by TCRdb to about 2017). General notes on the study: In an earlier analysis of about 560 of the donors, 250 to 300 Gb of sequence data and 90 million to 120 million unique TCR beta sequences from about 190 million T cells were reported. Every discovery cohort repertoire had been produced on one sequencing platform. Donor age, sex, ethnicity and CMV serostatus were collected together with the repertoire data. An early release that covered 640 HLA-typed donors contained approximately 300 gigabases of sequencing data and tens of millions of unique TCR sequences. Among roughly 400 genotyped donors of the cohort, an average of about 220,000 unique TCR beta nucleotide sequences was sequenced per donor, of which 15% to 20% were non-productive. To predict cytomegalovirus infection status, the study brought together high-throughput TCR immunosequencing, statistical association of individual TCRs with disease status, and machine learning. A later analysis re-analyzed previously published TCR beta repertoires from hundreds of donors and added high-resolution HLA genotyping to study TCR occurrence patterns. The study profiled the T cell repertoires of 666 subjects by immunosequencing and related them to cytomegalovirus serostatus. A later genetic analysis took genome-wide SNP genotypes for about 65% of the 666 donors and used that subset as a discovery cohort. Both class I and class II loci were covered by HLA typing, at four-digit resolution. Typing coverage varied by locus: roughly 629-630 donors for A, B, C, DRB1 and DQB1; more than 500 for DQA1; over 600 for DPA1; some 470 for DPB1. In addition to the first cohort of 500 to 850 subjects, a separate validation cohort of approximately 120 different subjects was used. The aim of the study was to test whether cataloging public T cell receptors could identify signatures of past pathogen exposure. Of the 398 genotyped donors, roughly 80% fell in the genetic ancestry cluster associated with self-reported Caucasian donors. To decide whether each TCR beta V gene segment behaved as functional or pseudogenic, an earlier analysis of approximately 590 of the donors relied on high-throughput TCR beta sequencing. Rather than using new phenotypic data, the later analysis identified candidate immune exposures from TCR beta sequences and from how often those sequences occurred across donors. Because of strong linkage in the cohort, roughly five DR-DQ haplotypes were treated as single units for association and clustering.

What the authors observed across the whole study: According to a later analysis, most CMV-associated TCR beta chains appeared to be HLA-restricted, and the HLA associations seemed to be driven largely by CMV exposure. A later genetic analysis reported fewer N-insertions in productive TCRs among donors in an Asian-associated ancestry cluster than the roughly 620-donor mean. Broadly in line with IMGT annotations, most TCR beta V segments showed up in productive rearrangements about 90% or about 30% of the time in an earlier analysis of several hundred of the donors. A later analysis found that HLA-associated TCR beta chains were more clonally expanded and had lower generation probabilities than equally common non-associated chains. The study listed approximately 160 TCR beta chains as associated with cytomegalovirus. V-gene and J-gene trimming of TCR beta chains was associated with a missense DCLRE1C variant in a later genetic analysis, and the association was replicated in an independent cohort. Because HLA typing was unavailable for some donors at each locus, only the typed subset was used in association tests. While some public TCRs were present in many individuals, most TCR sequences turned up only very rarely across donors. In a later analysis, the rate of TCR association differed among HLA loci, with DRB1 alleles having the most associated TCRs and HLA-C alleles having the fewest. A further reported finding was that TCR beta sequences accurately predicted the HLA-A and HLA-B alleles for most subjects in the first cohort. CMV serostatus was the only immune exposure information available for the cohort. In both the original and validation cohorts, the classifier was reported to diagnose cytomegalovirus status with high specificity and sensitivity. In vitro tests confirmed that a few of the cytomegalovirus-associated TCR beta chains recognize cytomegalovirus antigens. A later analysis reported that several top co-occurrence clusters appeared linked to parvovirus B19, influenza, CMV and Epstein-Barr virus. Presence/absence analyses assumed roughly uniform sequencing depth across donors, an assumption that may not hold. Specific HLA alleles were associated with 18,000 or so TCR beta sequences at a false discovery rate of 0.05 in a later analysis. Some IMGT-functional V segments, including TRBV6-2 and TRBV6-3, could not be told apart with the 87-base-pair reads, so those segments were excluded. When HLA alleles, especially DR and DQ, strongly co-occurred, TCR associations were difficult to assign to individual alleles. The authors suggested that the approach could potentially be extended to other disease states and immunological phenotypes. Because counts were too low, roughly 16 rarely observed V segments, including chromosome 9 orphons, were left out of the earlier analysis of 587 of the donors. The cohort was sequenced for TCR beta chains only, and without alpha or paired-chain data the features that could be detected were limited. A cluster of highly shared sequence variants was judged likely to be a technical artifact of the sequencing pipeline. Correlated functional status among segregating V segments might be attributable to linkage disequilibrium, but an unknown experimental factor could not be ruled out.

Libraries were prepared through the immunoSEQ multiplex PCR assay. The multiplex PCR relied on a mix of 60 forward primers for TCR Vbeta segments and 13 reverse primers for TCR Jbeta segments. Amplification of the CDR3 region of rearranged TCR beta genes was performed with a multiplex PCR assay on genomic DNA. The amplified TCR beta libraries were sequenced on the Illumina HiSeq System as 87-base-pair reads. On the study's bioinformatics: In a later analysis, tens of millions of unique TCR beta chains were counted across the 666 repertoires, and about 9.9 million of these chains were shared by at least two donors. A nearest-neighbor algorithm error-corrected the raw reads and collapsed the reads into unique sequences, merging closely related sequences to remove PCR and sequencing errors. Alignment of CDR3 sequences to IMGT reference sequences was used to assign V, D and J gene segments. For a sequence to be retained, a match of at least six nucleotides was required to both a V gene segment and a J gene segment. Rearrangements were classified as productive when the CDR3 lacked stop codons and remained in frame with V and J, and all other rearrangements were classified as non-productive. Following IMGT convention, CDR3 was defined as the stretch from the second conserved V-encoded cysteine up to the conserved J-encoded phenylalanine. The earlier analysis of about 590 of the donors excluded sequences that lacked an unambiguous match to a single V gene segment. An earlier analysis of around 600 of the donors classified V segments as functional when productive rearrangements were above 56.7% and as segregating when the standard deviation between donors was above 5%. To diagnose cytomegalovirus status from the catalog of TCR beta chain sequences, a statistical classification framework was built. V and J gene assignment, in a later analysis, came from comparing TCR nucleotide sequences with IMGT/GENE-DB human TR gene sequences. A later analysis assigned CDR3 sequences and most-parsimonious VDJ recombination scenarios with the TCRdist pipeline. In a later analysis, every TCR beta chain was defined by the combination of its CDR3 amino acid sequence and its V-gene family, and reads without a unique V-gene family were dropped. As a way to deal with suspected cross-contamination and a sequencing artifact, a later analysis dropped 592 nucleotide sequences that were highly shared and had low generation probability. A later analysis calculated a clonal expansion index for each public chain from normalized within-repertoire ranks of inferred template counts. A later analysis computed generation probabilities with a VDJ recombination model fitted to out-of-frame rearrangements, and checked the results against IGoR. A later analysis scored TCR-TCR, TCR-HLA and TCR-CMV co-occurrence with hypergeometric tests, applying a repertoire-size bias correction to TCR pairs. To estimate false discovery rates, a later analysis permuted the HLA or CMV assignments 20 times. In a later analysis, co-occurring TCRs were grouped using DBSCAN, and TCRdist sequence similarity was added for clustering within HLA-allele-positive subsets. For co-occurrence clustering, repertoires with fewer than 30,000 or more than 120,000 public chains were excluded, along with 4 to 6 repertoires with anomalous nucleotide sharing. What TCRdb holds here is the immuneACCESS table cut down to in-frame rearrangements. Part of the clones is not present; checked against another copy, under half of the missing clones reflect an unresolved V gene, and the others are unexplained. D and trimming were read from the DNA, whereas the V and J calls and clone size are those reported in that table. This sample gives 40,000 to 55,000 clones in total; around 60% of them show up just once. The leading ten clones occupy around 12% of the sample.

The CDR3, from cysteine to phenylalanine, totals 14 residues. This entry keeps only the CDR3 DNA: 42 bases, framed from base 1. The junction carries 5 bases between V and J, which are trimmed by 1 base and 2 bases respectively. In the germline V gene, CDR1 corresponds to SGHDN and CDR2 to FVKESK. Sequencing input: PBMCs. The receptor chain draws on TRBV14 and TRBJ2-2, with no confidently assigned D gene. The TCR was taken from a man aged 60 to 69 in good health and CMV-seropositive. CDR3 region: CASSQGPNTGELFF. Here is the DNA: TGTGCCAGCAGCCAAGGGCCAAACACCGGGGAGCTGTTTTTT.